These 15 T cell receptor beta chains share one sample of origin, sequenced in a study of blood T cell repertoires in COVID-19 (dated by TCRdb to the early 2020s). The library was obtained by the immunoSEQ multiplex PCR assay. TCRdb obtained this table from immuneACCESS and retained in-frame rearrangements with V and J assigned. These tables miss some clones; where compared with another copy, unresolved V genes account for less than half of the shortfall, and the remainder is unexplained. Within this sample are under 130,000 clones, with roughly 90% of them counted one time only. Of the sample, roughly 3.6% is held by the ten largest clones. The sequencing sample was made of peripheral blood. Source of these receptors: a woman aged 60-70 years with acute or convalescent COVID-19.

This clone came up a few times. The chain links TRBV4-1 to TRBJ1-5; D gene uncertain. Germline-derived CDR1 and CDR2 are MGHRA and YSYEKL. The V end was cut by 1 base, the J end by 8 bases, with 12 bases between. The CDR3 has 14 amino acids. The CDR3 region is CASSQVPTEKPQHF. The CDR3, as DNA: TGCGCCAGCAGCCAAGTACCGACGGAGAAGCCCCAGCATTTT.

The V call is TRBV24-1, the J call TRBJ1-5; D is perhaps TRBD1 (5 bases). The V end lost 5 bases, the J end lost 5 bases, and 9 bases lay between the germline ends. Germline V gene data show CDR1 as KGHDR and CDR2 as SFDVKD. The CDR3 contains 13 residues. The CDR3, as DNA: TGTGCCACCAGTGCGACAGATTATCAGCCCCAGCATTTT. It specifies CATSATDYQPQHF.

The J gene is TRBJ2-5, the V gene TRBV6-7; D remains unclear. TRBV6-7 is classed as an ORF, of uncertain function. V lost 3 bases and J lost 1, with 3 bases in between. The CDR3 consists of 12 residues. The DNA for the CDR3 is TGTGCCAGCAGTTATCTCCAAGAGACCCAGTACTTC. Its protein product is CASSYLQETQYF.

The chain employs TRBV9 and TRBJ2-3, with TRBD2 matching 10 bases. Germline loops: CDR1 SGDLS, CDR2 YYNGEE. The V and J ends lost 0 bases and 0 bases, in that order; junction bases with no gene match: 7. The CDR3 loop spans 18 amino acids. This CDR3 is CASSVAITSGASTDTQYF. The CDR3, as DNA: TGTGCCAGCAGCGTAGCGATAACTAGCGGGGCGAGCACAGATACGCAGTATTTT.

This clone appeared a single time. The CDR3 coding sequence is TGCGCCAGCAGCCAAGTCGGCGGTCAGGGCTACACCTTC. Protein sequence: CASSQVGGQGYTF. The chain employs TRBV4-1 and TRBJ1-2; no definite D call. This CDR3 has 13 amino acids. Trimming removed 1 base at V and 8 bases at J, with 11 bases between. In germline, CDR1 is MGHRA, CDR2 YSYEKL.

The J gene is TRBJ1-6, the V gene TRBV3-1 (or the pseudogene TRBV3-2); 7 bases are shared with TRBD1. This CDR3 has 16 amino acids. After removal of 0 bases from V and 7 bases from J, the junction contained 6 bases not matched to a gene. Germline assignment: CDR1 LGHDT and CDR2 YNNKEL (reference sequence). Here the CDR3 reads CASSQDWTGRNSPLHF. The CDR3 coding sequence is TGTGCCAGCAGCCAAGATTGGACAGGACGAAATTCACCCCTCCACTTT.

The chain combines TRBV10-2 with TRBJ1-5; D remains unclear. The CDR3 totals 16 residues. Trimming took off 3 bases at V and 4 bases at J, with 16 bases between the two ends. CDR1 and CDR2 (germline): WSHSY, SAAADI. CDR3 nucleotide sequence: TGCGCCAGCAGTGAATACTCCTCGTGGTCAAATCAGCCCCAGCATTTT. This sequence encodes CASSEYSSWSNQPQHF.

This clone was seen a single time. This chain links TRBV6-6 with TRBJ2-3, with 11 positions matching TRBD2. Per the germline V gene, CDR1 is MNHNY and CDR2 is SVGAGI (reference sequence). The CDR3 totals 17 residues. With V trimmed by 5 bases and J by 0 bases, 7 bases remained unmatched. The chain's CDR3 is CASSLSGTSGSTDTQYF. In DNA, the CDR3 is TGTGCCAGCAGTCTTTCCGGGACTAGCGGCAGCACAGATACGCAGTATTTT.

This clone was counted a single time. V and J are TRBV19 and TRBJ2-2, with D possibly matching TRBD1 (6 bases). The V gene's germline CDR1 is LNHDA and CDR2 SQIVND (reference sequence). V lost 5 bases and J lost 1, with 14 bases in between. The CDR3 is 16 amino acids. CDR3 nucleotides: TGTGCCAGTAGTGTCAGGGGTAGAGGGAACACCGGGGAGCTGTTTTTT. Its protein is CASSVRGRGNTGELFF.

The chain carries TRBV30 and TRBJ1-1, with 9 bases aligning to TRBD1. The CDR3 is made up of 15 amino acids. Germline CDR1 reads GTSNPN; CDR2 reads SVGIG (reference sequence). Trimming cost V 5 bases and J 1 base; bases outside gene matches: 8. The chain's CDR3 is CAWEQTGGGNTEAFF. The CDR3 DNA follows: TGTGCCTGGGAACAGACAGGGGGGGGGAACACTGAAGCTTTCTTT. Full variable domain (rest looked up from reference TRBV30 and TRBJ1-1): SQTIHQWPATLVQPVGSPLSLECTVEGTSNPNLYWYRQAAGRGLQLLFYSVGIGQISSEVPQNLSASRPQDRQFILSSKKLLLSDSGFYLCAWEQTGGGNTEAFFGQGTRLTVV.

This clone occurred a few times. The chain has TRBV5-1 and TRBJ1-3; D is perhaps TRBD1 (6 bases). Germline V gene data show CDR1 as SGHRS and CDR2 as YFSETQ. Between the trimmed V and J ends, which lost 4 bases and 0 bases, there was a span of 14 bases. CDR3 length: 16 residues. CDR3 region: CASSREGVNSGNTIYF. DNA of the CDR3: TGCGCCAGCAGCCGGGAGGGGGTTAACTCTGGAAACACCATATATTTT.

The gene calls are TRBV9 and TRBJ2-5; 11 bases line up with TRBD2. Germline CDR1 reads SGDLS; CDR2 reads YYNGEE. V was clipped by 0 bases and J by 5 bases; unmatched bases: 9. The CDR3 length is 17 residues. CDR3 in DNA: TGTGCCAGCAGCGTAGGAATAGCGGGAGGGCCCGGTGAGACCCAGTACTTC. It encodes CASSVGIAGGPGETQYF.

The genes are TRBV3-1 (or the pseudogene TRBV3-2) and TRBJ2-1; 16 nucleotides agree with TRBD2. The V segment lost 6 bases and the J segment 7 bases; nucleotides outside the gene matches: 6. The CDR3 is 16 amino acids. The germline gives CDR1 LGHDT, CDR2 YNNKEL (reference sequence). The CDR3 reads CASRLGTSGRGNEQFF. The CDR3 region has the DNA TGTGCCAGCAGACTGGGGACTAGCGGGAGGGGAAATGAGCAGTTCTTC.

The chain has TRBV11-3 and TRBJ2-7, with D possibly being TRBD1 (6 bases). This CDR3 has 16 residues. The ends were cut back, 3 bases at V and 3 bases at J, with 18 bases in the middle. CDR1 is SGHNT and CDR2 is YENEEA in the germline V gene. The CDR3 loop is CASSLRANRANYEQYV. In DNA form, the CDR3 reads TGTGCCAGCAGCTTGAGGGCGAACAGGGCTAACTACGAGCAGTACGTC.

J is TRBJ2-1 and V is TRBV12-3 or TRBV12-4; D not resolved. The CDR3 is made up of 12 amino acids. The V end lost 2 bases, the J end lost 7 bases, and 6 bases lay between the germline ends. The CDR3 bases are TGTGCCAGCAGTTTATTGCTAAATGAGCAGTTCTTC. Amino acids: CASSLLLNEQFF.